Listed here are 15 T cell receptor beta chains from one sample, sequenced in a study of graft-versus-host responses after intestinal transplantation. The table came from immunoSEQ multiplex PCR; TCRdb's copy has only in-frame clones and leaves some out. This repertoire shows about 130,000 clones, about 90% found once; its top ten account for roughly 0.19%. These receptors are not linked to any known antigen. The sample here was unstimulated CD4+ T cells sorted from spleen or lymph node cells, taken before intestinal transplant. These receptors all come from a human donor who received an intestinal transplant.

V is TRBV7-9 and J is TRBJ1-2; D ambiguous. V lost 0 bases to trimming and J lost 4 bases, with 9 bases between them. The CDR3 spans 14 residues. Germline V gene sequence: CDR1 SEHNR, CDR2 FQNEAQ (reference sequence). The CDR3, as DNA: TGTGCCAGCAGCTTAGCCGCGGAACCCTATGGCTACACCTTC. Translation: CASSLAAEPYGYTF. The full variable domain, its missing parts supplied by reference TRBV7-9 and TRBJ1-2, is DTGVSQNPRHKITKRGQNVTFRCDPISEHNRLYWYRQTLGQGPEFLTYFQNEAQLEKSRLLSDRFSAERPKGSFSTLEIQRTEQGDSAMYLCASSLAAEPYGYTFGSGTRLTVV.

This clone was counted a few times. The chain recombines TRBV4-2 with TRBJ2-1; 7 bases line up with TRBD2. Germline CDR1 and CDR2: LGHNA and YNFKEQ. J gave up 0 bases and V 3 bases, and 5 bases lay outside the gene matches. The CDR3 is made up of 16 amino acids. CDR3 DNA: TGTGCCAGCAGCCAGGCCACTAGCGTCTCCTACAATGAGCAGTTCTTC. Its translation: CASSQATSVSYNEQFF.

This chain joins TRBV28 and TRBJ1-1; D remains ambiguous. From germline, CDR1 is MDHEN and CDR2 SYDVKM. The CDR3 extends over 13 amino acids. Trimming shortened V by 10 bases and J by 4 bases, and 16 bases separated the two germline ends. The CDR3, as DNA: TGTGCCACACCGGGGAGGCCGGGCACTGAAGCTTTCTTT. This translates into CATPGRPGTEAFF.

V is TRBV5-1 and J is TRBJ2-7, with 10 bases that match TRBD1. The CDR3 is 14 residues long. The germline V gene encodes CDR1 SGHRS and CDR2 YFSETQ. V was clipped by 5 bases and J by 6 bases; unmatched bases: 8. The DNA for the CDR3 is TGCGCCAGCAGAAATGACAGGGGGCTGGGCGAGCAGTACTTC. Its protein product is CASRNDRGLGEQYF.

V and J are TRBV5-1 and TRBJ2-2, with TRBD1 as a possible D gene (6 bases). Looked up from germline, CDR1 is SGHRS and CDR2 is YFSETQ. The germline V and J ends were trimmed by 6 bases and 2 bases, with 29 bases remaining between them. The CDR3 runs to 20 residues. The CDR3 spells CASTPRGTGQISYNTGELFF. As DNA, the CDR3 is TGCGCCAGCACCCCCCGGGGTACAGGGCAAATCAGTTATAACACCGGGGAGCTGTTTTTT.

This chain links TRBV9 with TRBJ2-5; D is ambiguous. The germline V gene has CDR1 SGDLS and CDR2 YYNGEE. Between the trimmed V and J ends, which lost 3 bases and 7 bases, there was a span of 13 bases. The CDR3 runs to 13 residues. The CDR3 nucleotides read TGTGCCAGCAGCGAGAGGCCCCATGGGACCCAGTACTTC. Translation: CASSERPHGTQYF.

This chain uses TRBV6-1 with TRBJ1-4; the match to TRBD1 covers 7 bases. J was trimmed by 4 bases and V by 6 bases; bases with no gene match: 8. CDR3 length: 15 residues. Germline-derived CDR1 and CDR2 are MNHNS and SASEGT. CDR3 bases: TGTGCCAGCAGCGTACAGACAGGGTATAATGAAAAACTGTTTTTT. This sequence encodes CASSVQTGYNEKLFF.

This chain connects TRBV9 to TRBJ2-5, with 10 nucleotides matching TRBD2. The V segment lost 3 bases and the J segment 5 bases; nucleotides outside the gene matches: 7. This CDR3 has 15 residues. Germline-derived CDR1 and CDR2 are SGDLS and YYNGEE. In DNA, the CDR3 is TGTGCCAGCAGCGGGGCTAGCGGGAGTTTTGAGACCCAGTACTTC. Its protein product is CASSGASGSFETQYF.

The V and J genes are TRBV10-3 and TRBJ1-1; D is possibly TRBD1 (5 bases). The CDR3 contains 17 residues. CDR1 and CDR2 (germline): ENHRY, SYGVKD. Deletions cut 4 bases from V and 1 base from J, with 19 bases between. CDR3 sequence: CAISVQTGRTGNTEAFF. CDR3 bases: TGTGCCATCAGTGTTCAAACAGGTCGAACCGGGAACACTGAAGCTTTCTTT.

This rearrangement joins TRBV19 to TRBJ2-7, with D possibly matching TRBD2 (6 bases). This CDR3 is built from 16 residues. Germline CDR1 LNHDA, CDR2 SQIVND (reference sequence). Trimming shortened V by 3 bases and J by 4 bases, and 19 bases separated the two germline ends. The CDR3 loop reads CASSMGLNGKWYEQYF. Written as DNA, the CDR3 is TGTGCCAGTAGTATGGGACTTAACGGGAAGTGGTACGAGCAGTACTTC.

This chain uses TRBV27 with TRBJ1-2; unclear D gene. The V gene's germline CDR1 is MNHEY and CDR2 SMNVEV (reference sequence). The CDR3 spans 13 residues. The V and J ends lost 6 bases and 7 bases respectively, with 15 bases between them. CDR3 in DNA: TGTGCCAGCAGACCGCGGGGATTCGGTGGCTACACCTTC. Protein sequence: CASRPRGFGGYTF.

This chain connects TRBV18 to TRBJ1-1, with 9 positions matching TRBD1. Germline CDR1 KGHSH, CDR2 LQKENI. This CDR3 is built from 15 residues. V lost 4 bases to trimming and J lost 1 base; unmatched junction nucleotides: 4. The CDR3 reads CASSLRTGENTEAFF. CDR3 sequence (DNA): TGTGCCAGCTCACTCCGGACAGGGGAGAACACTGAAGCTTTCTTT.

The chain employs TRBV20-1 and TRBJ1-3; unclear D gene. V was shortened by 3 bases and J by 4 bases, with 4 bases between the two germline ends. The CDR3 runs to 11 residues. CDR1 DFQATT and CDR2 SNEGSKA come from the germline V gene (reference sequence). In DNA, the CDR3 is TGCAGTGCTAGGAAAGGAAACACCATATATTTT. This sequence encodes CSARKGNTIYF.

The rearrangement uses TRBV27 and TRBJ1-2, with D perhaps TRBD1 (6 bases). V was pared by 3 bases and J by 8 bases, with 10 bases between. This CDR3 has 12 residues. Germline CDR1 MNHEY, CDR2 SMNVEV (reference sequence). CDR3 residues: CASSFLGGGYTF. As DNA, the CDR3 is TGTGCCAGCAGTTTTCTGGGGGGCGGCTACACCTTC.

This chain connects TRBV7-6 to TRBJ1-5; D gene unclear. V was clipped by 4 bases and J by 1 base, with 11 bases between them. The CDR3 is 15 amino acids. Germline values: CDR1 SGHVS, CDR2 FNYEAQ. CDR3 bases: TGTGCCAGCAGCTCAGAAGGGTCAAGCAATCAGCCCCAGCATTTT. It encodes CASSSEGSSNQPQHF.